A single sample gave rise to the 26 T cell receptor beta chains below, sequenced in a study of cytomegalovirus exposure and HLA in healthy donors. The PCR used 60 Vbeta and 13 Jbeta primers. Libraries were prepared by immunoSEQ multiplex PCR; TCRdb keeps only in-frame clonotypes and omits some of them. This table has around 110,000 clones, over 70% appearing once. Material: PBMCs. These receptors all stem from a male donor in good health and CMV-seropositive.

This chain's CDR3 is CASSQAAGTSYEQYF. CDR3 nucleotides: TGTGCCAGCAGCCAGGCCGCTGGGACTTCCTACGAGCAGTACTTC. The chain couples TRBV4-2 to TRBJ2-7; D is perhaps TRBD2 (6 bases). This CDR3 contains 15 residues. The germline V gene has CDR1 LGHNA and CDR2 YNFKEQ. Trimming removed 3 bases at V and 1 base at J, with 13 bases between.

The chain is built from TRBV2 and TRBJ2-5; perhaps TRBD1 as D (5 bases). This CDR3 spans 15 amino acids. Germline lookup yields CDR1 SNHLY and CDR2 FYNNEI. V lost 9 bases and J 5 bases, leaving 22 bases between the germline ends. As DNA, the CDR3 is TGTGCCAGTAAACCCCACCAGGGTGGAAGGGAGACCCAGTACTTC. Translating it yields CASKPHQGGRETQYF.

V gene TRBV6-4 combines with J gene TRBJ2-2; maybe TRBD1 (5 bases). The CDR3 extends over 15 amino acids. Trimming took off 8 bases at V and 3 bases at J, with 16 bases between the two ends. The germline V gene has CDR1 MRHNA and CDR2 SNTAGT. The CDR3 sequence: CASGPSDSYTGELFF. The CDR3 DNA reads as TGTGCCAGCGGTCCCAGCGACAGCTACACCGGGGAGCTGTTTTTT.

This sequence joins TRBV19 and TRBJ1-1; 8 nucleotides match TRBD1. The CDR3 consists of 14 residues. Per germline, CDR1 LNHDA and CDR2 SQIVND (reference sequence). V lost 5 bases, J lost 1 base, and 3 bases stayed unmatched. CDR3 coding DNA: TGTGCCAGTAGTCCGACAGGGGCGAACACTGAAGCTTTCTTT. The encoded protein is CASSPTGANTEAFF.

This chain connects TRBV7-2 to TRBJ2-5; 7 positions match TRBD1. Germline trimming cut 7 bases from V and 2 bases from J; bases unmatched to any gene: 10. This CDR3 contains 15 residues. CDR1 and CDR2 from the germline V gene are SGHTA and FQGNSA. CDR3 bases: TGTGCCAGCACCTGGTGGGGACAGAGGCAAGAGACCCAGTACTTC. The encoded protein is CASTWWGQRQETQYF. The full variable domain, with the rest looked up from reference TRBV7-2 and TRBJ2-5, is GAGVSQSPSNKVTEKGKDVELRCDPISGHTALYWYRQSLGQGLEFLIYFQGNSAPDKSGLPSDRFSAERTGGSVSTLTIQRTQQEDSAVYLCASTWWGQRQETQYFGPGTRLLVL.

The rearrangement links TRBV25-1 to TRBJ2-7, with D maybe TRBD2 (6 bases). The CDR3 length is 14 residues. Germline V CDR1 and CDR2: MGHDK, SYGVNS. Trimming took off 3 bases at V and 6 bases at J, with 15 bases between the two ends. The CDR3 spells CASSDSGSRPEQYF. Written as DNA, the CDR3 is TGTGCCAGCAGTGATAGCGGTTCTCGCCCCGAGCAGTACTTC.

In DNA form, the CDR3 reads TGTGCCAGAAGCTTGTCGGGGCGGGGCGAGCAGTTCTTC. Translated, it gives CARSLSGRGEQFF. V usage is TRBV5-3 and J usage is TRBJ2-1, with TRBD2 as a possible D gene (6 bases). TRBV5-3 is sorted into the ORF group, with uncertain function. The CDR3 covers 13 residues. Trimming removed 1 base at V and 10 bases at J, with 12 bases between.

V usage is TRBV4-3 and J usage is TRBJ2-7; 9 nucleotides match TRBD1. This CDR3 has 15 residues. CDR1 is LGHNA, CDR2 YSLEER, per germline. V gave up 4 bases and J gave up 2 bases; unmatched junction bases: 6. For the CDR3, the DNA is TGCGCCAGCAGCCGCATGACAGGGGGTCCCTACGAGCAGTACTTC. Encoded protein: CASSRMTGGPYEQYF.

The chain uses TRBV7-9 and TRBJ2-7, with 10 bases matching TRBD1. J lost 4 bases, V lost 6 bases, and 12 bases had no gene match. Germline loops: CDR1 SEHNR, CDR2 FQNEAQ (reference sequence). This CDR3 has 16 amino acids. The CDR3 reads CASRLFGTGETYEQYF. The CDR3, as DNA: TGTGCCAGCAGGCTATTCGGGACAGGGGAAACATACGAGCAGTACTTC.

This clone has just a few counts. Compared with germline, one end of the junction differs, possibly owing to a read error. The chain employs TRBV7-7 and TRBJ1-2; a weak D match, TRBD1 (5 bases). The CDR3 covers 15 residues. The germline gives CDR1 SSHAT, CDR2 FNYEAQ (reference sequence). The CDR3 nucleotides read TGTGCTAGCAGCTTTAGCAAGGGGTCGAGGTATGGCTACACCTTC. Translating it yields CASSFSKGSRYGYTF.

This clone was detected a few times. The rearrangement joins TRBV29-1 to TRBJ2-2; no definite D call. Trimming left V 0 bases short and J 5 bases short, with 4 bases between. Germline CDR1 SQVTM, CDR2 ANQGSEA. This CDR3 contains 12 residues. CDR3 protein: CSVEDLTGELFF. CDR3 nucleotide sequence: TGCAGCGTTGAAGATCTGACCGGGGAGCTGTTTTTT.

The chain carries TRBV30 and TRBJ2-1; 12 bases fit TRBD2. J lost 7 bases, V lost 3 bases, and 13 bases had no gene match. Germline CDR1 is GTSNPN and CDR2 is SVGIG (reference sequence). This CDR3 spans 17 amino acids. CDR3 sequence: CAWRGLRTSGTKNEQFF. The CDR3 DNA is TGTGCCTGGAGAGGACTTCGGACTAGCGGGACCAAAAATGAGCAGTTCTTC.

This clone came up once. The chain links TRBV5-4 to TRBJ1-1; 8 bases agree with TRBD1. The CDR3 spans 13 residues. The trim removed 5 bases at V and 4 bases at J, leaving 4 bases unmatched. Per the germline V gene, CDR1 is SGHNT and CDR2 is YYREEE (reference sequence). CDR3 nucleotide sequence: TGTGCCAGCAGTTTCACAGGGGGCACTGAAGCTTTCTTT. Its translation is CASSFTGGTEAFF.

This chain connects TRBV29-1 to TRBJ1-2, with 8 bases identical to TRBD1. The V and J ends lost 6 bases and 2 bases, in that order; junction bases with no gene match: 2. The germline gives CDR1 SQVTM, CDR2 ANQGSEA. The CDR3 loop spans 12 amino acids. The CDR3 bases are TGCAGCGTCGGACAGGGAAACTATGGCTACACCTTC. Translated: CSVGQGNYGYTF.

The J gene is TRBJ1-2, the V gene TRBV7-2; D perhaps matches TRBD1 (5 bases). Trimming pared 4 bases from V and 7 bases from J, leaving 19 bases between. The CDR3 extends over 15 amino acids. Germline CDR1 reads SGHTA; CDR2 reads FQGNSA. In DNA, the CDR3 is TGTGCCAGCAGCTCCCAAAGGGGAAGATATGCTGGCTACACCTTC. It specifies CASSSQRGRYAGYTF.

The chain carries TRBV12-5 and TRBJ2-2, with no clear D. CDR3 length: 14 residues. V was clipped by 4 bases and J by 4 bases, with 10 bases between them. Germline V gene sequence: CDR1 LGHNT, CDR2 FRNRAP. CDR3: CASGSITATGELFF. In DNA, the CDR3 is TGTGCTAGTGGTTCGATTACAGCCACCGGGGAGCTGTTTTTT.

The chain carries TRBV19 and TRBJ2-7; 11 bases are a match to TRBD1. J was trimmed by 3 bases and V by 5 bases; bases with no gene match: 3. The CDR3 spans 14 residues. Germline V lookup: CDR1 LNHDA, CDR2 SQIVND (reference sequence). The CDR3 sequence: CASSFGTGGYEQYF. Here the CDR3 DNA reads TGTGCCAGTAGTTTCGGGACAGGGGGCTACGAGCAGTACTTC.

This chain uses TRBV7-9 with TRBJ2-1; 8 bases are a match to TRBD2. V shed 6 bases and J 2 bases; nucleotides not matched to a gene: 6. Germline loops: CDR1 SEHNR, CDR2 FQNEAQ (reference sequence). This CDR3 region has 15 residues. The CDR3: CASRQSGSPYNEQFF. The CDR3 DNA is TGTGCCAGCAGACAAAGCGGGAGTCCCTACAATGAGCAGTTCTTC. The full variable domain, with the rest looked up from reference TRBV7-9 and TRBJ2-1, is DTGVSQNPRHKITKRGQNVTFRCDPISEHNRLYWYRQTLGQGPEFLTYFQNEAQLEKSRLLSDRFSAERPKGSFSTLEIQRTEQGDSAMYLCASRQSGSPYNEQFFGPGTRLTVL.

CDR3 DNA sequence: TGTGCCAGCAGTACGACAGGGGGTGGGTACAATGAGCAGTTCTTC. Protein: CASSTTGGGYNEQFF. The chain has TRBV6-5 and TRBJ2-1; TRBD1 aligns across 9 bases. V lost 5 bases, J lost 4 bases, and 6 bases stayed unmatched. Germline CDR1 is MNHEY and CDR2 is SVGAGI. This CDR3 is built from 15 residues.

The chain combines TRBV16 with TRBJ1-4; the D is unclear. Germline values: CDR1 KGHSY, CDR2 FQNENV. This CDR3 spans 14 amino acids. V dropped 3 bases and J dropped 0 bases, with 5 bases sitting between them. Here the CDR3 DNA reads TGTGCCAGCAGCCATACTTCAACTAATGAAAAACTGTTTTTT. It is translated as CASSHTSTNEKLFF.

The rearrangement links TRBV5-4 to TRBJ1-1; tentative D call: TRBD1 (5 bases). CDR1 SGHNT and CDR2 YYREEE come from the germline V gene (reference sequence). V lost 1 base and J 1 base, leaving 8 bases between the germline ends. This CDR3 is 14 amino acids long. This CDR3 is CASSLRTSNTEAFF. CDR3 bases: TGTGCCAGCAGCTTGAGGACATCGAACACTGAAGCTTTCTTT.

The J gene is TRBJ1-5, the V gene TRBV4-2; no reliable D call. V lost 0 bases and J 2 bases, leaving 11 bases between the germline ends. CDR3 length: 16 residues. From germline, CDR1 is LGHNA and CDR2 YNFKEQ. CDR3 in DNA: TGTGCCAGCAGCCAAGATCCCGGGAGTGGCAATCAGCCCCAGCATTTT. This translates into CASSQDPGSGNQPQHF.

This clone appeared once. This chain's CDR3 is CASSSGELQETQYF. As DNA, the CDR3 is TGCGCCAGCAGCTCAGGGGAGCTACAAGAGACCCAGTACTTC. This chain uses TRBV5-1 with TRBJ2-5, with D maybe TRBD1 (6 bases). V lost 3 bases, J lost 2 bases, and 11 bases lay in between. CDR1 is SGHRS, CDR2 YFSETQ, per germline. The CDR3 is made up of 14 amino acids.

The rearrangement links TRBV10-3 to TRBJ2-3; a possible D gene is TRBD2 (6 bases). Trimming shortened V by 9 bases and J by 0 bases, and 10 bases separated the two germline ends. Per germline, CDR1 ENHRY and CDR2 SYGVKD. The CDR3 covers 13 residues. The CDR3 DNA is TGTGCCATTACTAGCCCTAGCACAGATACGCAGTATTTT. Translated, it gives CAITSPSTDTQYF.

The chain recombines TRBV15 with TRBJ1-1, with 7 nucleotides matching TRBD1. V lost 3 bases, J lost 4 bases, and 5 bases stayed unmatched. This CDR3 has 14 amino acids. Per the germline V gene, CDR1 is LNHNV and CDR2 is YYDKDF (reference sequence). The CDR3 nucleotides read TGTGCCACCAGCAGGGAACAGGGGTTCACTGAAGCTTTCTTT. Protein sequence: CATSREQGFTEAFF.

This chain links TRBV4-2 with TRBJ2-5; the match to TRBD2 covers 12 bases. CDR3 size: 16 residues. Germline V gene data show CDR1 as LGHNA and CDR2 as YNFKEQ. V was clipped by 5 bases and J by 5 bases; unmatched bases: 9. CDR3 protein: CASSFRTSGAAETQYF. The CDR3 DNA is TGTGCCAGCAGCTTTCGGACTAGCGGGGCGGCGGAGACCCAGTACTTC.